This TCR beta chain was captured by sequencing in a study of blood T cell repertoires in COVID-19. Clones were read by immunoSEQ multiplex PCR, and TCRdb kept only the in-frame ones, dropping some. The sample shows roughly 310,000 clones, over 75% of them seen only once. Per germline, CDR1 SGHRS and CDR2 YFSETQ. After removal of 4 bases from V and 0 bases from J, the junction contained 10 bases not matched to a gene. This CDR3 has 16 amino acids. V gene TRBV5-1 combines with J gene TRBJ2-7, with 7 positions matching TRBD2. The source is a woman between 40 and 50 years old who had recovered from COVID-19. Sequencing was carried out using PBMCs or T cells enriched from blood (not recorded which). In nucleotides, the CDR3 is TGCGCCAGCAGCCTGGGAGGGTCAGCTACCTCCTACGAGCAGTACTTC. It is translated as CASSLGGSATSYEQYF.